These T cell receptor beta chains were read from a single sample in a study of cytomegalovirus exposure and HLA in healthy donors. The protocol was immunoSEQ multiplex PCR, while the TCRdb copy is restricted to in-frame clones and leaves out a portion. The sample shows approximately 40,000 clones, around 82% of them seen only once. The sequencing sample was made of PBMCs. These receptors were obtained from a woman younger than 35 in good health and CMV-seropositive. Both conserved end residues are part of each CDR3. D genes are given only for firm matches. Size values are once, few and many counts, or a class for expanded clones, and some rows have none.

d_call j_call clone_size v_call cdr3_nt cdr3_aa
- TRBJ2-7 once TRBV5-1 TGCGCCAGCAGCCTATCGAACGCGGCCGGTTACGAGCAGTACTTC CASSLSNAAGYEQYF
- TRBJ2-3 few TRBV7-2 TGTGCCAGCAGCTTAGTGGTAGGAGGGCCAACCCTTAGAACAGATACGCAGTATTTT CASSLVVGGPTLRTDTQYF
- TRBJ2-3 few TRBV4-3 TGCGCCAGCAGCCCCTTGGGCCTCACAGATACGCAGTATTTT CASSPLGLTDTQYF
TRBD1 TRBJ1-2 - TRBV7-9 TGTGCCAGCAGCTTTTGGGACAGGAGAACTAACTATGGCTACACCTTC CASSFWDRRTNYGYTF
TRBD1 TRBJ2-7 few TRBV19 TGTGCCACTGAGACCGGGACAGGGCGTTCCTACGAGCAGTACTTC CATETGTGRSYEQYF
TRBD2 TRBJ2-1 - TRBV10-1 TGCGCCAGCTCCGACTTAGCGGGGGGTATTAGAGCCTACAATGAGCAGTTCTTC CASSDLAGGIRAYNEQFF
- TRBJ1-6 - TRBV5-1 TGCGCCAGCAGCTCTCAACAGGGTCCCTATAATTCACCCCTCCACTTT CASSSQQGPYNSPLHF
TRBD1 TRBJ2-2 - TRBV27 TGTGCCAGCGCAGTTCCGGAGACAGGGGTTTTCCACACCGGGGAGCTGTTTTTT CASAVPETGVFHTGELFF
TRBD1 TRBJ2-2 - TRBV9 TGTGCCAGCAGGAGGTCAGGGGGCACCGGGGAGCTGTTTTTT CASRRSGGTGELFF
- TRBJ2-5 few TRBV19 TGTGCCAGTAGTATTTCGTCGTTTCAGGGCCAGACCCAGTACTTC CASSISSFQGQTQYF
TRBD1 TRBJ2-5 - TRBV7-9 TGTGCCAGCAGCTTACCTAACAGGGGGCAAGAGACCCAGTACTTC CASSLPNRGQETQYF
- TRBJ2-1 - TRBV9 TGTGCCAGCAGCGTAGATCTAGCCGGGGATGAGCAGTTCTTC CASSVDLAGDEQFF
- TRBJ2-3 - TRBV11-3 TGTGCCAGCAGCCTGGCCCCAGGGGCAAGCACAGATACGCAGTATTTT CASSLAPGASTDTQYF
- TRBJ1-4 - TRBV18 TGTGCCAGCTCACCAGGGGCAGGAACTAATGAAAAACTGTTTTTT CASSPGAGTNEKLFF
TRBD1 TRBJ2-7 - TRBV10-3 TGTGCCATCAGTGGTCCGGGACAGGGGGCTCGGGAGCAGTACTTC CAISGPGQGAREQYF
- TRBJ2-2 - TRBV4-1 TGCGCCAGCAGCCAAGGTCAGCGGAACACCGGGGAGCTGTTTTTT CASSQGQRNTGELFF
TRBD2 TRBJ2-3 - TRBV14 TGTGCCAGCAGCCCCCTTTTATTAGCGGGAGACTTCGATACGCAGTATTTT CASSPLLLAGDFDTQYF
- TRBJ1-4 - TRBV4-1 TGCGCCAGCAGCCAAGCGGGCCTGCCGGGGGAAAAACTGTTTTTT CASSQAGLPGEKLFF
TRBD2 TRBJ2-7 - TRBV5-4 TGTGCCAGCAGCGTGGGGGGGGGCTACGAGCAGTACTTC CASSVGGGYEQYF
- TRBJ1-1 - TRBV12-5 TGTGCTAGTGGTTTGGTAGTCTGGGAGGGAAGGGCTGAAGCTTTCTTT CASGLVVWEGRAEAFF